These 5 T cell receptor beta chains came from one sample sequenced in a study of T cell responses to AZD1222 COVID-19 vaccine. TCRdb's table, derived via immunoSEQ multiplex PCR, lists solely in-frame clones and lacks some. The sample gives 110,000 or so clones, 70% to 90% of which show up once; almost 9.5% is in the top ten. The sequences come from peripheral blood, collected on day 0 of AZD1222 vaccination. These receptors came from an adult in good health.

V is TRBV19 and J is TRBJ2-3; D uncertain. Germline values: CDR1 LNHDA, CDR2 SQIVND (reference sequence). Trimming removed 5 bases from V and 2 bases from J, with 11 bases in between. This CDR3 is 14 amino acids long. The CDR3 nucleotides are TGTGCCAGTAGTCTAGTGAGCTACACAGATACGCAGTATTTT. Its translation: CASSLVSYTDTQYF.

The CDR3 DNA reads as TGTGCCAGCAGCACGACAGCCTACGAGCAGTACTTC. It specifies CASSTTAYEQYF. V usage is TRBV7-2 and J usage is TRBJ2-7; the D gene is possibly TRBD1 (5 bases). The CDR3 spans 12 residues. The V end lost 5 bases, the J end lost 2 bases, and 7 bases lay between the germline ends. Germline lookup yields CDR1 SGHTA and CDR2 FQGNSA.

The rearrangement links TRBV27 to TRBJ2-1; 7 nucleotides match TRBD2. CDR1 is MNHEY and CDR2 is SMNVEV in the germline V gene (reference sequence). V dropped 5 bases and J dropped 7; count of bases not matched to a gene: 8. The CDR3 length is 14 residues. CDR3 sequence reads: CASSPGEGGNEQFF. The CDR3 bases are TGTGCCAGCAGTCCCGGGGAGGGTGGAAATGAGCAGTTCTTC.

This clone has only a few counts. The chain employs TRBV29-1 and TRBJ2-7, with no clear D. Germline lookup yields CDR1 SQVTM and CDR2 ANQGSEA. The CDR3 is made up of 14 amino acids. V lost 0 bases and J 1 base, leaving 10 bases between the germline ends. The CDR3 spells CSVEDTRHSYEQYF. The CDR3 DNA reads as TGCAGCGTTGAAGACACGAGGCATTCCTACGAGCAGTACTTC.

As DNA, the CDR3 is TGTGCCAGCTCAACCTACACAGATACGCAGTATTTT. Translation gives CASSTYTDTQYF. The chain has TRBV18 and TRBJ2-3; D gene uncertain. Germline CDR1 and CDR2: KGHSH and LQKENI. CDR3 size: 12 residues. Between the trimmed V and J ends, which lost 5 bases and 2 bases, there was a span of 5 bases.